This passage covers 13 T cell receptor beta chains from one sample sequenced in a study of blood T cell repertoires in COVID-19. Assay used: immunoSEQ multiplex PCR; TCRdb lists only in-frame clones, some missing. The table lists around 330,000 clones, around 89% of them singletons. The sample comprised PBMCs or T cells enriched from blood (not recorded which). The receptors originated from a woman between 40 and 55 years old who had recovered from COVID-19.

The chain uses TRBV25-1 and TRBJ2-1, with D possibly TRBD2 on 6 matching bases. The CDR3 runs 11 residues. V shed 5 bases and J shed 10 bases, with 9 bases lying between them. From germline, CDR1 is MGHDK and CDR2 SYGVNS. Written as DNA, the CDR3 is TGTGCCAGCAGTACGGGGAGGGAGCAGTTCTTC. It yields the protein CASSTGREQFF.

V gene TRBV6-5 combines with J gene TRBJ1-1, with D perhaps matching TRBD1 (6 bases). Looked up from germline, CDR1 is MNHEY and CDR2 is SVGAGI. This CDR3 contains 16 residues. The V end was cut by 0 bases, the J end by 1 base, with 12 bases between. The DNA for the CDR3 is TGTGCCAGCAGTTACTCTTCAGGGGTGCCGAACACTGAAGCTTTCTTT. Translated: CASSYSSGVPNTEAFF.

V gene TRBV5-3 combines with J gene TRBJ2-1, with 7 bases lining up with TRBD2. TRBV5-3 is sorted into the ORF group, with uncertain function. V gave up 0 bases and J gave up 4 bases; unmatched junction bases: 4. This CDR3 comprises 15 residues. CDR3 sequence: CARSLEGGPYNEQFF. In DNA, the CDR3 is TGTGCCAGAAGCTTGGAGGGAGGGCCGTACAATGAGCAGTTCTTC.

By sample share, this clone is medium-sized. CDR3: CASSPWETDTQYF. The CDR3 bases are TGTGCCAGCAGCCCCTGGGAGACAGATACGCAGTATTTT. The chain combines TRBV11-2 with TRBJ2-3, with D perhaps matching TRBD2 (5 bases). The V end was cut by 5 bases, the J end by 3 bases, with 9 bases between. The CDR3 extends over 13 amino acids. Per germline, CDR1 SGHAT and CDR2 FQNNGV.

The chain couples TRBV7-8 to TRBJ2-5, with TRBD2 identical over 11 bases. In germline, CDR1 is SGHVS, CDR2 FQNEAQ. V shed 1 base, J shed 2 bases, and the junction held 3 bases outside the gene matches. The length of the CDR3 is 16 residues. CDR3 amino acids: CASSLGLAGLQETQYF. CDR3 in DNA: TGTGCCAGCAGCTTAGGACTAGCGGGGCTTCAAGAGACCCAGTACTTC.

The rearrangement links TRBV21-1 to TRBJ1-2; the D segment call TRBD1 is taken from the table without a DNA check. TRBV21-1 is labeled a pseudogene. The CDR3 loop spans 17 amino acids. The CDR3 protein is CASSKVRQGALNYGYTF. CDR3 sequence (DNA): TGTGCCAGCAGCAAAGTTAGACAGGGGGCTCTTAACTATGGCTACACCTTC.

The CDR3 loop is CASSSTSGRKTDTQYF. CDR3 nucleotide sequence: TGTGCCAGCAGCTCGACTAGCGGGAGGAAGACAGATACGCAGTATTTT. J is TRBJ2-3 and V is TRBV11-2, with 13 nucleotides matching TRBD2. This CDR3 comprises 16 residues. V was clipped by 4 bases and J by 3 bases; unmatched bases: 4. The germline V gene encodes CDR1 SGHAT and CDR2 FQNNGV.

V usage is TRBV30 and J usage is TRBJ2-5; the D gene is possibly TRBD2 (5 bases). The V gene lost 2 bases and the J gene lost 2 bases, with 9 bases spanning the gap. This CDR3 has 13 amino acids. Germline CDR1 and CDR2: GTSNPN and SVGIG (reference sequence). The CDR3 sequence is CAWSLGIQETQYF. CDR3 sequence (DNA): TGTGCCTGGAGTCTCGGGATTCAAGAGACCCAGTACTTC.

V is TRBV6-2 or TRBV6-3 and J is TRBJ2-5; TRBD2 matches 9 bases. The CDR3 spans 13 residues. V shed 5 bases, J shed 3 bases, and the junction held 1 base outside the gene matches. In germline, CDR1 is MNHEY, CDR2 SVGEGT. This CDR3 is CASSLAGKETQYF. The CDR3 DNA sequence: TGTGCCAGCAGTCTAGCGGGAAAAGAGACCCAGTACTTC.

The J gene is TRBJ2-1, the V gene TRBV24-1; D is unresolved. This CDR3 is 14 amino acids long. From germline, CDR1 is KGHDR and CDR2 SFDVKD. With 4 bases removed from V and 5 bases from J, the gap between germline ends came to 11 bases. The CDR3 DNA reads TGTGCCACCAGTGACCCGACTCTCGACAATGAGCAGTTCTTC. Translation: CATSDPTLDNEQFF.

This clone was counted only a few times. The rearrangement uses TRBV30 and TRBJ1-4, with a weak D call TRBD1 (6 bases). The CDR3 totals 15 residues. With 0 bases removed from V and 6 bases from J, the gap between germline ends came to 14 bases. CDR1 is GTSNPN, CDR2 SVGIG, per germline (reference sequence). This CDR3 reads CAWSVSGASHEKLFF. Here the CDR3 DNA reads TGTGCCTGGAGTGTTTCAGGGGCGTCACATGAAAAACTGTTTTTT.

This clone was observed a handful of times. CDR3 in amino acids: CASRHQGLAAYNEQFF. CDR3 nucleotides: TGTGCCAGCAGGCACCAGGGACTAGCGGCCTACAATGAGCAGTTCTTC. The chain links TRBV28 to TRBJ2-1; 11 nucleotides match TRBD2. The CDR3 length is 16 residues. In germline, CDR1 is MDHEN, CDR2 SYDVKM. Unmatched junction bases numbered 6, after V lost 6 bases and J lost 2 bases.

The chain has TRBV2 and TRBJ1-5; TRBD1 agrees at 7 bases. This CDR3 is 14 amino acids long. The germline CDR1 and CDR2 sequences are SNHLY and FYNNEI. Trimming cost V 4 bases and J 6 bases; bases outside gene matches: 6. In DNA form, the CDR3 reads TGTGCCAGCAGTGTTGCAGGGGGTGGTCAGCCCCAGCATTTT. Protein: CASSVAGGGQPQHF.